These 24 T cell receptor beta chains were sequenced from one sample in a study of blood T cells in healthy people across ages (dated by TCRdb to between 2014 and 2016). Library creation used 5' RACE. A second PCR of roughly 6 to 12 cycles was run with a J-beta primer mix and a sample-barcoded 5' primer. TCRdb trimmed the raw reads at Q25, called clones with MiXCR and kept productive beta chains. Merged by CDR3 protein, the rows form single entries marked with the most common genes and DNA. The sample table holds fewer than 2,000,000 distinct CDR3 sequences, of which roughly 43% were seen once. The ten largest clones capture roughly 23% of the sample. Source material: blood. These receptors all come from a human donor in good health.

Ten or more counts support this clonotype. The chain recombines TRBV15 with TRBJ2-1; the match to TRBD1 covers 7 bases. The ends lost 6 bases at V and 4 bases at J; junction bases unmatched: 12. The CDR3 consists of 16 residues. Germline V gene data show CDR1 as LNHNV and CDR2 as YYDKDF (reference sequence). CDR3 bases: TGTGCCACCAGGACGGGACAGCGAACCTATTACAATGAGCAGTTCTTC. Protein sequence: CATRTGQRTYYNEQFF.

This clonotype was seen only a few times. The CDR3 protein is CASSPSPLVQETQYF. The CDR3 nucleotides are TGTGCCAGCAGCCCCTCTCCTCTAGTACAAGAGACCCAGTACTTC. The chain is built from TRBV7-2 and TRBJ2-5; D is uncertain. The CDR3 contains 15 residues. Looked up from germline, CDR1 is SGHTA and CDR2 is FQGNSA. Trimming stripped 5 bases from V and 2 bases from J, with 15 bases between. The complete variable domain, with remaining parts taken from reference TRBV7-2 and TRBJ2-5, reads GAGVSQSPSNKVTEKGKDVELRCDPISGHTALYWYRQSLGQGLEFLIYFQGNSAPDKSGLPSDRFSAERTGGSVSTLTIQRTQQEDSAVYLCASSPSPLVQETQYFGPGTRLLVL.

The V and J genes are TRBV20-1 and TRBJ2-1; 11 nucleotides match TRBD2. The V and J ends lost 0 bases and 4 bases, in that order; junction bases with no gene match: 17. This CDR3 has 20 residues. Germline CDR1 is DFQATT and CDR2 is SNEGSKA (reference sequence). CDR3 in DNA: TGCAGTGCTAGAGAACCGTGGGTAGCGGGGGGGCCCGTCTCTTACAATGAGCAGTTCTTC. It yields the protein CSAREPWVAGGPVSYNEQFF.

The V gene is TRBV3-1, the J gene TRBJ2-5; 8 positions agree with TRBD1. This CDR3 contains 13 residues. Germline V gene sequence: CDR1 LGHDT, CDR2 YNNKEL (reference sequence). V lost 4 bases to trimming and J lost 6 bases; unmatched junction nucleotides: 4. The chain's CDR3 is CASSRQGMKTQYF. The CDR3 DNA sequence: TGTGCCAGCAGCCGACAGGGGATGAAGACCCAGTACTTC.

The sample holds a few counts of this clonotype. The chain carries TRBV3-1 and TRBJ2-7; 10 bases match TRBD1. CDR1 is LGHDT and CDR2 is YNNKEL in the germline V gene (reference sequence). The length of the CDR3 is 16 residues. V was pared by 3 bases and J by 5 bases, with 10 bases of the junction left unmatched. CDR3: CASSHNPGTGEHEQYF. In nucleotides, the CDR3 is TGTGCCAGCAGCCACAACCCCGGGACAGGGGAGCACGAGCAGTACTTC.

The chain has TRBV25-1 and TRBJ1-2; D gene unclear. Deletions cut 1 base from V and 7 bases from J, with 13 bases between. This CDR3 has 14 residues. The germline CDR1 and CDR2 sequences are MGHDK and SYGVNS. The CDR3 DNA reads as TGTGCCAGCAGTGAATTTTTCGTGGGAAGTGGCTACACCTTC. Translated, it gives CASSEFFVGSGYTF.

This chain joins TRBV6-5 and TRBJ1-2; tentative D call: TRBD1 (5 bases). CDR3 size: 12 residues. V was trimmed by 7 bases and J by 8 bases, leaving 14 bases between them. Germline CDR1 is MNHEY and CDR2 is SVGAGI. This CDR3 reads CASTPGRWGYTF. CDR3 coding DNA: TGTGCCAGCACTCCGGGGCGCTGGGGCTACACCTTC.

The chain carries TRBV6-2 or TRBV6-3 and TRBJ1-5, with 7 nucleotides matching TRBD1. This CDR3 region has 14 residues. Trimming removed 6 bases from V and 7 bases from J; junction bases left unmatched: 9. Germline CDR1 reads MNHEY; CDR2 reads SVGEGT. Here the CDR3 DNA reads TGTGCCAGCAGCAAAAACAGGGGAGAGCAGCCCCAGCATTTT. Translation: CASSKNRGEQPQHF.

The sample holds one count of this clonotype. The chain links TRBV7-2 to TRBJ2-1; D remains unclear. TRBJ2-7 explains the end of the DNA better; the J call may be wrong. Germline CDR1 and CDR2: SGHTA and FQGNSA. The CDR3 length is 12 residues. CDR3 nucleotide sequence: TGTGCCAGCAGCCCCTTCTACAATGAGCAGTACTTC. Residues: CASSPFYNEQYF.

This clonotype has a handful of counts. V and J are TRBV15 and TRBJ2-3; 7 bases are shared with TRBD1. CDR1 and CDR2 from the germline V gene are LNHNV and YYDKDF (reference sequence). Unmatched junction bases numbered 13, after V lost 6 bases and J lost 7 bases. The CDR3 is 15 amino acids. CDR3 in DNA: TGTGCCACCAGTTCTGGTCAGGGGGTTTTGTATACGCAGTATTTT. Its protein product is CATSSGQGVLYTQYF.

V usage is TRBV6-2 or TRBV6-3 and J usage is TRBJ1-1; 7 nucleotides line up with TRBD1. Germline CDR1 MNHEY, CDR2 SVGEGT. The V gene end was trimmed by 5 bases and the J gene end by 0 bases; junction bases not matched to a gene: 6. The CDR3 runs to 15 residues. The CDR3 DNA reads as TGTGCCAGCAGTCATCCGGGACAGATGAACACTGAAGCTTTCTTT. Amino acid sequence: CASSHPGQMNTEAFF.

The V call is TRBV28, the J call TRBJ1-1; 7 bases map to TRBD1. CDR1 and CDR2 (germline): MDHEN, SYDVKM. CDR3 length: 15 amino acids. The trim removed 8 bases at V and 1 base at J, leaving 10 bases unmatched. CDR3 DNA: TGTGCCAGCCGTCTCAGCAGGGGGGGGAACACTGAAGCTTTCTTT. Translating gives CASRLSRGGNTEAFF.

This clonotype has more than one count but fewer than ten. The gene calls are TRBV14 and TRBJ1-2; perhaps TRBD1 as D (5 bases). The CDR3 consists of 15 residues. The germline gives CDR1 SGHDN, CDR2 FVKESK. With 1 base removed from V and 6 bases from J, the gap between germline ends came to 15 bases. The CDR3 sequence is CASSQGLQGGDGYTF. In nucleotides, the CDR3 is TGTGCCAGCAGCCAAGGATTGCAGGGAGGAGATGGCTACACCTTC.

This chain joins TRBV18 and TRBJ1-2, with D perhaps TRBD1 (5 bases). V lost 2 bases and J lost 7, with 14 bases in between. This CDR3 comprises 14 residues. The germline V gene encodes CDR1 KGHSH and CDR2 LQKENI. The CDR3 coding sequence is TGTGCCAGCTCACCAAGTCAGGGAGATGGTGGCTACACCTTC. This codes for CASSPSQGDGGYTF. Complete variable domain (other parts from reference TRBV18 and TRBJ1-2): NAGVMQNPRHLVRRRGQEARLRCSPMKGHSHVYWYRQLPEEGLKFMVYLQKENIIDESGMPKERFSAEFPKEGPSILRIQQVVRGDSAAYFCASSPSQGDGGYTFGSGTRLTVV.

This clonotype appeared many times. The J gene is TRBJ2-3, the V gene TRBV6-4; 12 nucleotides align to TRBD1. Germline CDR1 MRHNA, CDR2 SNTAGT. V trimming: 3 bases; J trimming: 4 bases; junction bases outside the gene matches: 2. There are 15 residues in the CDR3. DNA of the CDR3: TGTGCCAGCAGTGATGGGACAGGGGGCCCAGATACGCAGTATTTT. Translation gives CASSDGTGGPDTQYF.

This clonotype was counted once. With a much larger clone just one base away, this may be a read error. J is TRBJ1-1 and V is TRBV2, with D unresolved. Germline assignment: CDR1 SNHLY and CDR2 FYNNEI. The germline V and J ends were trimmed by 5 bases and 4 bases, with 11 bases remaining between them. CDR3 length equals 13 residues. The DNA of the CDR3 is TGTGCCAGCAGTTACACAGAGGGCACTGAAGCTTTCTTT. Protein product: CASSYTEGTEAFF.

V is TRBV3-1 and J is TRBJ2-7; 10 bases agree with TRBD1. V was pared by 4 bases and J by 0 bases, with 12 bases of the junction left unmatched. The germline V gene encodes CDR1 LGHDT and CDR2 YNNKEL (reference sequence). The CDR3 spans 18 residues. The CDR3 is CASSLFRDRGKNSYEQYF. In DNA form, the CDR3 reads TGTGCCAGCAGCCTCTTCCGGGACAGGGGCAAAAACTCCTACGAGCAGTACTTC.

The genes are TRBV28 and TRBJ2-7; perhaps TRBD1 as D (5 bases). Trimming took off 3 bases at V and 0 bases at J, with 15 bases between the two ends. The CDR3 has 16 residues. Germline V gene sequence: CDR1 MDHEN, CDR2 SYDVKM. The CDR3 nucleotides read TGTGCCAGCAGTTTTACGACAGAGTTGAGCTCCTACGAGCAGTACTTC. Its translation is CASSFTTELSSYEQYF. The variable domain in full, completed from reference TRBV28 and TRBJ2-7, reads DVKVTQSSRYLVKRTGEKVFLECVQDMDHENMFWYRQDPGLGLRLIYFSYDVKMKEKGDIPEGYSVSREKKERFSLILESASTNQTSMYLCASSFTTELSSYEQYFGPGTRLTVT.

This chain connects TRBV7-2 to TRBJ1-2; D is uncertain. Trimming removed 5 bases at V and 4 bases at J, with 17 bases between. The CDR3 is made up of 15 amino acids. The V gene's germline CDR1 is SGHTA and CDR2 FQGNSA. The CDR3 here is CASSPDSQRGYGYTF. The CDR3 region has the DNA TGTGCCAGCAGCCCCGACTCCCAACGAGGCTATGGCTACACCTTC.

Only one count was recorded for this clonotype. The chain has TRBV4-3 and TRBJ2-3; 10 bases are a match to TRBD2. The CDR3 spans 18 residues. The V and J ends lost 3 bases and 4 bases, in that order; junction bases with no gene match: 13. Per germline, CDR1 LGHNA and CDR2 YSLEER. CDR3: CASSQNYGERGGPDTQYF. The CDR3 DNA reads TGCGCCAGCAGCCAGAACTATGGGGAGCGGGGGGGCCCAGATACGCAGTATTTT.

This chain connects TRBV7-2 to TRBJ1-2; unclear D gene. This CDR3 is built from 14 residues. Trimming stripped 7 bases from V and 2 bases from J, with 14 bases between. Looked up from germline, CDR1 is SGHTA and CDR2 is FQGNSA. Written as DNA, the CDR3 is TGTGCCAGCACCCTCGCGGGGATCAACTATGGCTACACCTTC. This gives the protein CASTLAGINYGYTF. Looking up the rest from reference TRBV7-2 and TRBJ1-2 gives the full variable domain: GAGVSQSPSNKVTEKGKDVELRCDPISGHTALYWYRQSLGQGLEFLIYFQGNSAPDKSGLPSDRFSAERTGGSVSTLTIQRTQQEDSAVYLCASTLAGINYGYTFGSGTRLTVV.

Here the CDR3 DNA reads TGTGCCAGCAGCCCTGGTCGTAGTCCGGGGGTCTCGAGCTATGGCTACACCTTC. It specifies CASSPGRSPGVSSYGYTF. This chain links TRBV7-9 with TRBJ1-2; maybe TRBD1 (5 bases). The CDR3 totals 18 residues. V shed 5 bases and J shed 4 bases, with 26 bases lying between them. Germline V gene lookup returns CDR1 SEHNR and CDR2 FQNEAQ (reference sequence). Variable domain in full (rest from reference TRBV7-9 and TRBJ1-2): DTGVSQNPRHKITKRGQNVTFRCDPISEHNRLYWYRQTLGQGPEFLTYFQNEAQLEKSRLLSDRFSAERPKGSFSTLEIQRTEQGDSAMYLCASSPGRSPGVSSYGYTFGSGTRLTVV.

The chain recombines TRBV27 with TRBJ2-7, with D perhaps matching TRBD1 (5 bases). The germline gives CDR1 MNHEY, CDR2 SMNVEV (reference sequence). The length of the CDR3 is 15 residues. The ends were cut back, 2 bases at V and 3 bases at J, with 14 bases in the middle. The DNA of the CDR3 is TGTGCCAGCAGTTTAGAGTCAGGGATGGTCTACGAGCAGTACTTC. Residues: CASSLESGMVYEQYF.

On this clonotype: The germline gene is not matched at one end of the junction; a read error may be the cause. The chain combines TRBV27 with TRBJ1-4; 9 nucleotides match TRBD1. Germline V gene lookup returns CDR1 MNHEY and CDR2 SMNVEV (reference sequence). The CDR3 sequence is 15 residues long. In nucleotides, the CDR3 is TGTGCCAGCAGTTTAAGGGGACAGGGTGTTGAAAAACGGTTTTTT. Translating gives CASSLRGQGVEKRFF.